This is a list of T cell receptor beta chains from one sample in a study of patients and donors after allogeneic stem cell transplantation. MiXCR, run by TCRdb on the RT-PCR reads, gives a single entry per CDR3 protein. The table shows 800,000 to 1,000,000 distinct CDR3 sequences, with more than 15% occurring only once. Sample: blood, either unsorted or a sorted T cell fraction (not recorded which). These receptors were taken from a human donor who was either an allogeneic HSCT recipient or a stem cell or donor lymphocyte infusion donor (not recorded which). It is not recorded whose cells these are; they may come from a transplant donor. Both conserved end residues are part of each CDR3. D genes are given only for firm matches. Where a row states a size, it is once, few, many or the class of an expanded clone; other rows omit it.

TRBV20-1	TRBJ1-1	.	.	TGCAGTGCTAGAGGCCTGGGCTTGAACACTGAAGCTTTCTTT	CSARGLGLNTEAFF
TRBV20-1	TRBJ2-5	.	.	TGCAGTGCCCACGGAGTAAAAGAGACCCAGTACTTC	CSAHGVKETQYF
TRBV7-3	TRBJ1-1	few	.	TGTGCCAGCAGCTTAAACCCTAACGACAGGACCCTTGAAGCTTTCTTT	CASSLNPNDRTLEAFF
TRBV9	TRBJ1-1	.	TRBD1	TGTGCCAGCAGCAAGGGGGCGGCCTCTACGAACACTGAAGCTTTCTTT	CASSKGAASTNTEAFF
TRBV27	TRBJ2-1	few	TRBD2	TGTGCCAGCAGTTCCGCGGGGGGGAGCTCCTACAATGAGCAGTTCTTC	CASSSAGGSSYNEQFF
TRBV28	TRBJ1-6	few	.	TGTGCCAGCAGTTTGGGGGTAATGGGCTCACCCCTCCACTTT	CASSLGVMGSPLHF
TRBV5-6	TRBJ2-7	.	TRBD2	TGTGCCAGCAGCGGGGGACTAGCGGGGTTTCACGAGCAGTACTTC	CASSGGLAGFHEQYF
TRBV12-3/TRBV12-4	TRBJ1-3	many	.	TGTGCCAGCAGCCTGGGGGGAAACGCTGGAAACACCATATATTTT	CASSLGGNAGNTIYF
TRBV24-1	TRBJ2-1	few	.	TGTGCCACCAGTGATTTAGGGGGGAGGGCCAGCGGCAATGAGCAGTTCTTC	CATSDLGGRASGNEQFF
TRBV20-1	TRBJ1-6	few	TRBD1	TGCAGTGCTAGAGAGGACAGGGTTATGGCACCCCTCCACTTT	CSAREDRVMAPLHF
TRBV21-1	TRBJ1-5	.	.	TGTGCCAGCAGCAAAGCTGGCAGTGGGCAGCCCCAGCATTTT	CASSKAGSGQPQHF
TRBV10-3	TRBJ2-1	few	TRBD2	TGTGCCATCACTGGGACTAGCAGGAATGAGCAGTTCTTC	CAITGTSRNEQFF
TRBV6-5	TRBJ2-1	few	TRBD2	TGTGCCAGCAGTTACCCGGGACTAGCCACAAAGCAGTTCTTC	CASSYPGLATKQFF
TRBV29-1	TRBJ1-1	many	.	TGCAGCGTTGATCCGGGGGGCGGAAACACTGAAGCTTTCTTT	CSVDPGGGNTEAFF
TRBV12-3/TRBV12-4	TRBJ2-3	.	.	TGTGCCAGCAGCTCGTTACAGGGTTTAAGCACAGATACGCAGTATTTT	CASSSLQGLSTDTQYF
TRBV6-4	TRBJ2-3	few	.	TGTGCCAGCAGTCCCTCAACTATTTCTAGCACAGATACGCAGTATTTT	CASSPSTISSTDTQYF
TRBV3-1	TRBJ2-5	.	TRBD2	TGTGCCAGCAGCCAAAGAGGGAGGGGAGAGACCCAGTACTTC	CASSQRGRGETQYF
TRBV6-2/TRBV6-3	TRBJ1-5	.	TRBD1	TGTGCCAGCAGTCAACTTGGACAGGGTTTGTCTGAAATTACAGTTCGTCAGCCCCAGCATTTT	CASSQLGQGLSEITVRQPQHF
TRBV6-1	TRBJ2-7	.	TRBD2	TGTGCCAGCAACCTCTTAGCGGGAGGGTCCTACGAGCAGTACTTC	CASNLLAGGSYEQYF
TRBV20-1	TRBJ2-7	many	.	TGCAGTGCTAGAGGTTTAGGGCTTTACGAGCAGTACTTC	CSARGLGLYEQYF
TRBV7-6	TRBJ1-1	.	.	TGTGCCAGCAGCGCCCCGGCTTCGACTGAAGCTTTCTTT	CASSAPASTEAFF
TRBV3-1	TRBJ1-2	.	.	TGTGCCAGCAGCCAAGATCAAGGGATGGCCACCTTC	CASSQDQGMATF
TRBV4-1	TRBJ1-3	.	.	TGCGCCAGCAGCCAAGATAGTACAGGGAGCCCTGGAAACACCATATATTTT	CASSQDSTGSPGNTIYF
TRBV20-1	TRBJ1-4	.	.	TGCAGTGCTAGAGAAGGAACAGTCAATGAAAAACTGTTTTTT	CSAREGTVNEKLFF
TRBV12-3/TRBV12-4	TRBJ1-2	few	.	TGTGCCAGCAGTCAACCACAGATCCCCCATGGCTACACCTTC	CASSQPQIPHGYTF
TRBV20-1	TRBJ1-6	few	.	TGCAGTGCTAACTTGGACCAACCTTCACCCCTCCACTTT	CSANLDQPSPLHF
TRBV24-1	TRBJ1-1	few	.	TGTGCCACCAGTCCCCAGGGTTCGAACACTGAAGCTTTCTTT	CATSPQGSNTEAFF
TRBV29-1	TRBJ2-1	few	TRBD1	TGCAGCGCCGGGGACAGGGGGCAAACCGAGCAGTTCTTC	CSAGDRGQTEQFF
TRBV5-4	TRBJ1-5	few	.	TGTGCCAAAACCGTGCGGGGGAACATCAATCAGCCCCAGCATTTT	CAKTVRGNINQPQHF
TRBV12-3/TRBV12-4	TRBJ1-2	few	.	TGTGCCAGCAGGCGGGACCCTGGAATCATTGGCTACACCTTC	CASRRDPGIIGYTF
TRBV11-1	TRBJ2-7	.	.	TGTGCCAGCAGCTTAGGGGGGGTTGGCCGTGGGGGTACTACCGAGCAGTACTTC	CASSLGGVGRGGTTEQYF
TRBV12-3/TRBV12-4	TRBJ1-1	.	.	TGTGCCAGCAGTTCCGAGGGGTCGAGAACTGAAGCTTTCTTT	CASSSEGSRTEAFF
TRBV29-1	TRBJ1-3	few	.	TGCAGCGTAGAGGGGGCTGGAAACACCATATATTTT	CSVEGAGNTIYF
TRBV20-1	TRBJ1-5	.	.	TGCAGTGCTAGAGGGGAGGGACCGTATAGCAATCAGCCCCAGCATTTT	CSARGEGPYSNQPQHF
TRBV2	TRBJ2-7	few	.	TGTGCCAGCGCTCGTCGAAGAGGGTACGAGCAGTACTTC	CASARRRGYEQYF
TRBV7-9	TRBJ2-1	.	.	TGTGCCAGCAGCTTGGGGATCATATACAATGAGCAGTTCTTC	CASSLGIIYNEQFF
TRBV20-1	TRBJ1-3	.	.	TGCAGTGCTAGAAAACCGGCTACCTCGGCTGGAAACACCATATATTTT	CSARKPATSAGNTIYF
TRBV5-1	TRBJ2-7	few	TRBD1	TGCGCCAGCAGCCACGACCCGGGACAGGTCTACGAGCAGTACTTC	CASSHDPGQVYEQYF
TRBV10-3	TRBJ2-7	.	.	TGTGCCATCAGTGGGGAGACCTACGAGCAGTACTTC	CAISGETYEQYF
TRBV30	TRBJ2-3	few	.	TGTGCCTGGAGTTCACCGGGACTTGATACGCAGTATTTT	CAWSSPGLDTQYF
TRBV30	TRBJ2-7	.	.	TGTGCCTGGAGTAGGTTAGGGCAAATCTACGAGCAGTACTTC	CAWSRLGQIYEQYF
TRBV3-1	TRBJ2-7	few	TRBD2	TGTGCCAGCAGCCATCCACGGACTAGCGGCTACGAGCAGTACTTC	CASSHPRTSGYEQYF
TRBV6-6	TRBJ1-6	.	.	TGTGCCAGCAGTTACTCTTTAGCCTCACCCCTCCACTTT	CASSYSLASPLHF
TRBV10-3	TRBJ2-7	few	.	TGTGCCATCAGTGGAGCGGCCGAAAAGGGGACCTCCTACGAGCAGTACTTC	CAISGAAEKGTSYEQYF
TRBV4-1	TRBJ2-3	.	.	TGCGCCAGCAGCCAAGATACAGGAGCGGATACGCAGTATTTT	CASSQDTGADTQYF
TRBV4-1	TRBJ2-7	.	.	TGCGCCAGCAGCCAAGATCTGGACGGGGCGCAATCCTACGAGCAGTACTTC	CASSQDLDGAQSYEQYF
TRBV25-1	TRBJ1-6	few	.	TGTGCCAGCAGTGATCGGGGGACCCACTATAATTCACCCCTCCACTTT	CASSDRGTHYNSPLHF
TRBV7-9	TRBJ2-1	.	.	TGTGCCAGCAGCTTAAACCCAGGGGGAGGTGGGTACAATGAGCAGTTCTTC	CASSLNPGGGGYNEQFF
TRBV9	TRBJ2-7	.	.	TGTGCCAGCAGCCCGACCCCCGCCAGGGACTACGAGCAGTACTTC	CASSPTPARDYEQYF
TRBV11-2	TRBJ2-2	few	TRBD2	TGTGCCAGCAAGCCGGGACTAGCGGGGGCCGGGGAGCTGTTTTTT	CASKPGLAGAGELFF
TRBV5-1	TRBJ2-5	many	TRBD2	TGCGCCAGCAGCTCCCCGGGGGGAGAGACCCAGTACTTC	CASSSPGGETQYF
TRBV5-1	TRBJ2-2	.	.	TGCGCCAGCAGCTTCTCGGTTCCGAACACCGGGGAGCTGTTTTTT	CASSFSVPNTGELFF
TRBV15	TRBJ2-7	few	TRBD2	TGTGCCACCAGCCGGACTAGCTTCGACGAGCAGTACTTC	CATSRTSFDEQYF
TRBV10-3	TRBJ1-2	.	.	TGTGCCATCAGTGAGTCGACGGATGGCTACACCTTC	CAISESTDGYTF
TRBV20-1	TRBJ1-2	.	TRBD1	TGCAGTGCCTTTTGGGACAGGTCAAACTATGGCTACACCTTC	CSAFWDRSNYGYTF
TRBV15	TRBJ2-1	many	.	TGTGCCACCAGCAGACCGGGGGACAAGAAATACAATGAGCAGTTCTTC	CATSRPGDKKYNEQFF
TRBV7-7	TRBJ2-1	few	TRBD2	TGTGCTAGCAGCACCCTAGCGGGGGGAACCAATGAGCAGTTCTTC	CASSTLAGGTNEQFF